This T cell receptor (beta chain) was observed in a study of cytomegalovirus exposure and HLA in healthy donors. Trimming removed 0 bases from V and 10 bases from J, with 16 bases in between. CDR1 is ENHRY, CDR2 SYGVKD, per germline. The CDR3 runs 16 residues. Repertoires were generated with immunoSEQ multiplex PCR, while TCRdb's copy carries only in-frame clones and drops some. The data show about 110,000 clones, around 95% seen once. The clonotype comes from a woman in her late teens or twenties in good health and CMV-seronegative. Sequenced sample: PBMCs. The rearrangement joins TRBV10-3 to TRBJ1-6; D gene unclear. The CDR3 coding sequence is TGTGCCATCAGTGAGTCTGCGGGTTACGAAGGGTCACCCCTCCACTTT. It codes for CAISESAGYEGSPLHF.